The source of this TCR beta chain is a study of control samples from healthy donors and cancer patients. Unmatched junction bases numbered 11, after V lost 4 bases and J lost 4 bases. CDR1 SGHNT and CDR2 YYREEE come from the germline V gene (reference sequence). The CDR3 consists of 15 residues. Generated by immunoSEQ multiplex PCR, the TCRdb table keeps only in-frame clones and is missing some. The sample consists of about 270,000 clones, approximately 80% of them appearing once. The chain carries TRBV5-4 and TRBJ2-7; 7 bases map to TRBD2. The source material was PBMCs. The source of this sequence is a woman in her sixties with lung cancer. The CDR3 loop reads CASSRPGGRGYEQYF. The CDR3 bases are TGTGCCAGCAGCCGCCCGGGCGGGAGAGGTTACGAGCAGTACTTC.